This is a list of T cell receptor beta chains from one sample in a study of cytomegalovirus exposure and HLA in healthy donors. Measured with immunoSEQ multiplex PCR; TCRdb has only the in-frame clones, and not every one. Seen here are about 130,000 clones, approximately 84% observed once, and the top ten hold around 3%. The sequenced sample was PBMCs. These receptor sequences come from a boy younger than 10 in good health and CMV-seronegative. The CDR3 runs from the conserved cysteine through the conserved F or W. Fields, in order: clone size, D gene, J gene, V gene, CDR3 protein, CDR3 DNA. A D gene is named only where the DNA matches it firmly. Clone size is given for some rows only: seen once, a few or many times, or a class if the clone is expanded.

.,.,TRBJ2-6,TRBV4-1,CASSQEAGSGANVLTF,TGTGCCAGCAGCCAAGAGGCGGGGTCTGGGGCCAACGTCCTGACTTTC
.,TRBD2,TRBJ2-1,TRBV7-6,CASSLRGLAGGGSYNEQFF,TGTGCCAGCAGCTTAAGAGGGCTAGCGGGAGGGGGGTCCTACAATGAGCAGTTCTTC
.,TRBD2,TRBJ2-7,TRBV4-2,CASSQTWGGYEQYF,TGTGCCAGCAGCCAAACTTGGGGGGGCTACGAGCAGTACTTC
.,.,TRBJ1-2,TRBV5-1,CASSLDSNIDYGYTF,TGCGCCAGCAGCTTGGACAGCAACATTGACTATGGCTACACCTTC
.,.,TRBJ1-1,TRBV14,CASSQYSRGPPGGAFF,TGTGCCAGCAGCCAATACAGCAGGGGTCCACCCGGCGGAGCTTTCTTT
.,.,TRBJ1-1,TRBV30,CAWTVDRGTEAFF,TGTGCCTGGACGGTAGATAGGGGCACTGAAGCTTTCTTT
.,TRBD2,TRBJ2-1,TRBV7-9,CASRPGVTSGTGEQFF,TGTGCCAGCAGGCCAGGGGTAACTAGCGGGACTGGTGAGCAGTTCTTC
few,.,TRBJ1-2,TRBV4-3,CASSPGGSPHYTF,TGCGCCAGCAGCCCGGGGGGCTCTCCCCACTACACCTTC
.,TRBD2,TRBJ2-5,TRBV5-1,CASSASTIGLDLEETQYF,TGCGCCAGCAGCGCCTCGACTATCGGACTAGACCTGGAAGAGACCCAGTACTTC
few,.,TRBJ1-1,TRBV7-9,CASSLSGALEGTEAFF,TGTGCCAGCAGCTTAAGCGGGGCCTTGGAGGGCACTGAAGCTTTCTTT
once,TRBD2,TRBJ2-1,TRBV4-3,CASSPGASGGYNEQFF,TGCGCCAGCAGCCCCGGGGCTAGCGGGGGATACAATGAGCAGTTCTTC
.,TRBD1,TRBJ1-1,TRBV5-4,CASSPIRTGVGTEAFF,TGTGCCAGCAGCCCGATCAGGACAGGGGTTGGGACTGAAGCTTTCTTT
.,TRBD1,TRBJ1-4,TRBV7-8,CASSPRGEYNEKLFF,TGTGCCAGCAGCCCCAGGGGGGAGTACAATGAAAAACTGTTTTTT
.,.,TRBJ2-7,TRBV4-3,CASSQEETGSYEQYF,TGCGCCAGCAGCCAAGAGGAAACGGGGTCCTACGAGCAGTACTTC
.,.,TRBJ1-1,TRBV19,CASSLTGGDSNTEAFF,TGTGCCAGTAGTCTCACGGGGGGGGACTCAAACACTGAAGCTTTCTTT
.,.,TRBJ2-7,TRBV19,CASSIVPGVREQYF,TGTGCCAGTAGTATAGTACCGGGGGTAAGGGAGCAGTACTTC
.,TRBD1,TRBJ2-2,TRBV11-3,CASSLVQGPGELFF,TGTGCCAGCAGCTTAGTACAGGGGCCCGGGGAGCTGTTTTTT
.,TRBD1,TRBJ2-7,TRBV7-6,CASSPGQGFYEQYF,TGTGCCAGCAGCCCGGGACAGGGTTTCTACGAGCAGTACTTC
.,.,TRBJ2-5,TRBV5-1,CASSSLQGRGLGTQYF,TGCGCCAGCAGCTCATTACAGGGAAGGGGTTTGGGGACCCAGTACTTC
.,.,TRBJ1-5,TRBV7-7,CASSTTPRAMDQPQHF,TGTGCTAGCAGCACGACCCCCAGGGCCATGGATCAGCCCCAGCATTTT
once,TRBD2,TRBJ2-1,TRBV27,CASRAWTSGEQFF,TGTGCCAGCAGGGCATGGACTAGCGGTGAGCAGTTCTTC
.,.,TRBJ1-5,TRBV7-9,CSSSLGSEGNSNQPQHF,TGTTCCAGCAGCCTTGGGAGTGAAGGTAATAGCAATCAGCCCCAGCATTTT
.,TRBD1,TRBJ1-2,TRBV5-6,CASSPIPRTGDGYTF,TGTGCCAGCAGCCCCATCCCCCGGACAGGGGACGGCTACACCTTC